Presented here are 18 T cell receptor beta chains from one specimen sequenced in a study of graft-versus-host responses after intestinal transplantation. Graft specimens yielded both intraepithelial and lamina propria lymphocytes. Using immunoSEQ multiplex PCR, the repertoire was profiled, and TCRdb retains in-frame clones only, with some absent. The sample holds 25,000 to 35,000 clones, more than 70% seen once. Sequencing used ileum tissue, obtained 98 days after intestinal transplantation. These receptors came from a human patient who received an intestinal transplant, so some T cells may come from the graft donor.

The rearrangement uses TRBV30 and TRBJ2-6, with D hard to call. V lost 2 bases to trimming and J lost 0 bases, with 11 bases between them. The CDR3 spans 16 residues. Germline V gene data show CDR1 as GTSNPN and CDR2 as SVGIG (reference sequence). CDR3 nucleotide sequence: TGTGCCTGGAGTCCCTTTCTCCTCTCTGGGGCCAACGTCCTGACTTTC. It specifies CAWSPFLLSGANVLTF. The whole variable domain, remainder taken from reference TRBV30 and TRBJ2-6, is SQTIHQWPATLVQPVGSPLSLECTVEGTSNPNLYWYRQAAGRGLQLLFYSVGIGQISSEVPQNLSASRPQDRQFILSSKKLLLSDSGFYLCAWSPFLLSGANVLTFGAGSRLTVL.

The CDR3 DNA reads TGTGCCAGCAGTTACTCGATAAGCCTCTACAATGAGCAGTTCTTC. Amino acid sequence: CASSYSISLYNEQFF. The J gene is TRBJ2-1, the V gene TRBV6-6; D call uncertain. Germline assignment: CDR1 MNHNY and CDR2 SVGAGI (reference sequence). The CDR3 has 15 residues. The V end lost 0 bases, the J end lost 3 bases, and 9 bases lay between the germline ends.

This rearrangement joins TRBV11-1 to TRBJ2-5; weak D call: TRBD1 (6 bases). Germline CDR1 SGHAT, CDR2 FQDESV (reference sequence). This CDR3 contains 14 residues. Deletions cut 3 bases from V and 5 bases from J, with 13 bases between. The CDR3 nucleotides read TGTGCCAGCAGCTTGCCGGGACAAACGGAGACCCAGTACTTC. Protein product: CASSLPGQTETQYF.

This chain uses TRBV7-6 with TRBJ2-7; 7 nucleotides agree with TRBD1. After removal of 2 bases from V and 3 bases from J, the junction contained 16 bases not matched to a gene. This CDR3 is 18 amino acids long. Per the germline V gene, CDR1 is SGHVS and CDR2 is FNYEAQ. CDR3 sequence: CASSLSPPATGHVYEQYF. The CDR3 region has the DNA TGTGCCAGCAGCTTATCCCCCCCCGCGACAGGGCACGTCTACGAGCAGTACTTC. Complete variable domain (other parts from reference TRBV7-6 and TRBJ2-7): GAGVSQSPRYKVTKRGQDVALRCDPISGHVSLYWYRQALGQGPEFLTYFNYEAQQDKSGLPNDRFSAERPEGSISTLTIQRTEQRDSAMYRCASSLSPPATGHVYEQYFGPGTRLTVT.

This clone was seen only a few times. V and J are TRBV6-5 and TRBJ1-5, with 8 bases matching TRBD1. This CDR3 has 15 amino acids. With V trimmed by 7 bases and J by 2 bases, 7 bases remained unmatched. Germline CDR1 reads MNHEY; CDR2 reads SVGAGI. The CDR3: CASKRTGWGNQPQHF. The CDR3 region has the DNA TGTGCCAGCAAGAGGACAGGGTGGGGCAATCAGCCCCAGCATTTT.

This clone came up a few times. This chain joins TRBV7-6 and TRBJ2-7; D not resolved. This CDR3 spans 13 amino acids. Germline V lookup: CDR1 SGHVS, CDR2 FNYEAQ. V was shortened by 1 base and J by 7 bases, with 11 bases between the two germline ends. Here the CDR3 reads CASSLGTDLEQYF. Written as DNA, the CDR3 is TGTGCCAGCAGCTTAGGCACTGATCTTGAGCAGTACTTC.

CDR3 sequence: CASSLGQISPHTEAFF. The CDR3 nucleotides are TGCGCCAGCAGCTTAGGACAGATCTCCCCCCACACTGAAGCTTTCTTT. The V and J genes are TRBV5-1 and TRBJ1-1; D perhaps matches TRBD1 (6 bases). Trimming shortened V by 2 bases and J by 3 bases, and 17 bases separated the two germline ends. The CDR3 totals 16 residues. Looked up from germline, CDR1 is SGHRS and CDR2 is YFSETQ.

This rearrangement joins TRBV2 to TRBJ2-7; D remains unclear. Germline-derived CDR1 and CDR2 are SNHLY and FYNNEI. The CDR3 spans 12 residues. V was cut by 5 bases and J by 5 bases, with 10 bases left in between. Written as DNA, the CDR3 is TGTGCCAGCAGTAGTAAACCCAACGAGCAGTACTTC. Its protein product is CASSSKPNEQYF.

This chain's CDR3 is CASSDLVGGGSSYEQYF. The CDR3, as DNA: TGTGCCAGCAGTGACTTGGTCGGGGGTGGAAGCTCCTACGAGCAGTACTTC. The chain joins TRBV25-1 to TRBJ2-7; D is perhaps TRBD2 (6 bases). V gave up 3 bases and J gave up 0 bases, with 18 bases separating them. Germline V lookup: CDR1 MGHDK, CDR2 SYGVNS. The length of the CDR3 is 17 residues.

In its sample, this clone was seen a few times. This rearrangement joins TRBV2 to TRBJ2-6; 8 bases are a match to TRBD1. The J segment lost 2 bases and the V segment lost 6 bases, leaving 6 bases of the junction unmatched. Germline assignment: CDR1 SNHLY and CDR2 FYNNEI. This CDR3 comprises 16 residues. The CDR3 DNA reads TGTGCCAGCAGGGGACAGGTTTCGGCTGGGGCCAACGTCCTGACTTTC. It yields the protein CASRGQVSAGANVLTF.

This chain links TRBV27 with TRBJ2-1; D gene unclear. Trimming cost V 6 bases and J 0 bases, with 21 bases left between them. Germline V gene lookup returns CDR1 MNHEY and CDR2 SMNVEV (reference sequence). CDR3 length: 18 residues. The CDR3 DNA reads as TGTGCCAGCAGCGCTCCTCGGGCCTCGGTTAGCTCCTACAATGAGCAGTTCTTC. Encoded protein: CASSAPRASVSSYNEQFF.

The CDR3 DNA follows: TGTGCCAGCAGCCTTAGAGCGGACGGGTTCAACACAGATACGCAGTATTTT. Its protein product is CASSLRADGFNTDTQYF. The chain uses TRBV5-6 and TRBJ2-3, with a possible D match to TRBD2 (5 bases). V was clipped by 4 bases and J by 2 bases, with 20 bases between them. Germline V gene data show CDR1 as SGHDT and CDR2 as YYEEEE. The CDR3 has 17 amino acids.

The V call is TRBV27, the J call TRBJ2-1, with 9 bases aligning to TRBD1. Trimming took 5 bases from V and 4 from J; bases not matched to a gene: 6. The CDR3 loop spans 15 amino acids. The germline CDR1 and CDR2 sequences are MNHEY and SMNVEV (reference sequence). The CDR3 loop reads CASSVTGGNYNEQFF. In DNA form, the CDR3 reads TGTGCCAGCAGTGTGACAGGGGGTAATTACAATGAGCAGTTCTTC.

This clone was detected a few times. The chain uses TRBV7-8 and TRBJ1-6; D gene unclear. This CDR3 has 13 residues. Trimming pared 5 bases from V and 7 bases from J, leaving 9 bases between. CDR1 SGHVS and CDR2 FQNEAQ come from the germline V gene. Here the CDR3 reads CASSHRVNSPLHF. In DNA form, the CDR3 reads TGTGCCAGCAGCCACCGAGTAAATTCACCCCTCCACTTT.

The gene calls are TRBV7-6 and TRBJ2-2; TRBD2 agrees at 7 bases. V was clipped by 5 bases and J by 3 bases; unmatched bases: 12. This CDR3 has 17 amino acids. Germline CDR1 is SGHVS and CDR2 is FNYEAQ. The CDR3 nucleotides read TGTGCCAGCAGCCCCCCGGGGAGGGGAAGTTACACCGGGGAGCTGTTTTTT. Protein sequence: CASSPPGRGSYTGELFF.

V and J are TRBV7-9 and TRBJ1-3; D may be TRBD1 (6 bases). The ends were cut back, 6 bases at V and 0 bases at J, with 12 bases in the middle. CDR1 SEHNR and CDR2 FQNEAQ come from the germline V gene (reference sequence). This CDR3 spans 15 amino acids. The CDR3 sequence: CASRVQGYSGNTIYF. The CDR3, as DNA: TGTGCCAGCAGGGTACAGGGATACTCTGGAAACACCATATATTTT.

The chain links TRBV4-2 to TRBJ2-5, with 7 bases matching TRBD2. There are 16 residues in the CDR3. Germline CDR1 reads LGHNA; CDR2 reads YNFKEQ. The V segment lost 3 bases and the J segment 3 bases; nucleotides outside the gene matches: 10. As DNA, the CDR3 is TGTGCCAGCAGCCAGGGGGGGAGGAGGGCCGAAGAGACCCAGTACTTC. It translates to CASSQGGRRAEETQYF.

This clone was picked up one time. Compared with germline, one end of the junction differs, possibly owing to a read error. The chain has TRBV9 and TRBJ2-1; maybe TRBD1 (7 bases). Germline V lookup: CDR1 SGDLS, CDR2 YYNGEE. The CDR3 totals 19 residues. The CDR3 region has the DNA TGTGCCAGCAGCGTCCAGGGGGGTGACATACTCACCTCCCACAATGAGCAGTTCTTC. Its translation is CASSVQGGDILTSHNEQFF.